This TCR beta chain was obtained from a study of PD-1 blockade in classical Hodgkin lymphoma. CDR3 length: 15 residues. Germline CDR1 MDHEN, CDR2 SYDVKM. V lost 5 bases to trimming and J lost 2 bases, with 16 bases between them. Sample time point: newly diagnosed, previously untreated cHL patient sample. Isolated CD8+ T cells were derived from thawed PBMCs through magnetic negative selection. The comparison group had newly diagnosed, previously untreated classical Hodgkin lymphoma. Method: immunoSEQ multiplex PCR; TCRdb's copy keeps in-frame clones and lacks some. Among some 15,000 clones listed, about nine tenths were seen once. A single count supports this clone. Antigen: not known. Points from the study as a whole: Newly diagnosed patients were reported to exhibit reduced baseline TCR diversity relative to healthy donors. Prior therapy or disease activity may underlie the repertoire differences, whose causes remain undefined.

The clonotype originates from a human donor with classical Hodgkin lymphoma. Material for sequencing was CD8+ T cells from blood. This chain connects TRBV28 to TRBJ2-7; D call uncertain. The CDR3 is CASSLGAHLTYEQYF. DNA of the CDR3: TGTGCCAGCAGTCTAGGTGCCCACTTAACCTACGAGCAGTACTTC.